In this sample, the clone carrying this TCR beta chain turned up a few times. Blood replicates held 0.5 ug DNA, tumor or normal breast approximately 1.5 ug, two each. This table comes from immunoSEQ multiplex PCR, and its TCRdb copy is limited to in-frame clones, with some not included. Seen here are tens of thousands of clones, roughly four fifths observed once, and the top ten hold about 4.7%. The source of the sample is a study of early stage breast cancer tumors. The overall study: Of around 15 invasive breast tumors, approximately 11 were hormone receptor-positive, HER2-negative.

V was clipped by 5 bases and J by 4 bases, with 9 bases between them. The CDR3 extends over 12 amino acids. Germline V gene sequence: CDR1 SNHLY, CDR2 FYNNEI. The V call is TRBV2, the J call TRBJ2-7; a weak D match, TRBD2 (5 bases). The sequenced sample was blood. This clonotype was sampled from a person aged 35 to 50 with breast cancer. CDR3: CASSKRDYEQYF. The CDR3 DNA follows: TGTGCCAGCAGTAAGAGGGATTACGAGCAGTACTTC.